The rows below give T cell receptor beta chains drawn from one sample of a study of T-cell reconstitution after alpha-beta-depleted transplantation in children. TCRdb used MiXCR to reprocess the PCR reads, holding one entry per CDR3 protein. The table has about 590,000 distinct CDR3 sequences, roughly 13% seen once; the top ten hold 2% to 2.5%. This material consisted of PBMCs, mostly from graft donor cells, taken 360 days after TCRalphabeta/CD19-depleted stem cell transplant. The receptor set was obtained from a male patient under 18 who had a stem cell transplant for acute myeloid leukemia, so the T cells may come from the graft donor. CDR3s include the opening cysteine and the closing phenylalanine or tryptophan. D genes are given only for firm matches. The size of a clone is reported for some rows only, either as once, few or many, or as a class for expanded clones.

CDR3: CASSLNSRTDTQYF
DNA: TGTGCTAGCAGCTTGAACAGTCGCACAGATACGCAGTATTTT
size: NA
D: NA
V: TRBV7-7
J: TRBJ2-3

CDR3: CASSFPGATYEQYF
DNA: TGCGCCAGCAGCTTTCCCGGGGCAACCTACGAGCAGTACTTC
size: NA
D: NA
V: TRBV5-1
J: TRBJ2-7

CDR3: CASSPYTSYEQYF
DNA: TGTGCCAGCAGCCCGTACACCTCCTACGAGCAGTACTTC
size: few
D: NA
V: TRBV7-2
J: TRBJ2-7

CDR3: CSARKTGRSDRVRGYEQYF
DNA: TGCAGTGCTAGAAAGACAGGGCGATCAGATAGGGTGAGGGGCTACGAGCAGTACTTC
size: NA
D: TRBD1
V: TRBV20-1
J: TRBJ2-7

CDR3: CASSRTGTAGTQYF
DNA: TGTGCCAGCAGTCGGACGGGTACGGCGGGTACGCAGTATTTT
size: NA
D: NA
V: TRBV28
J: TRBJ2-3

CDR3: CSALVVAGGPKTQYF
DNA: TGCAGTGCCCTAGTTGTAGCGGGAGGGCCGAAGACCCAGTACTTC
size: NA
D: TRBD2
V: TRBV20-1
J: TRBJ2-5

CDR3: CSALGQGAYNEQFF
DNA: TGCAGTGCTCTCGGACAGGGGGCATACAATGAGCAGTTCTTC
size: few
D: TRBD1
V: TRBV20-1
J: TRBJ2-1

CDR3: CASSLLQMVEQYF
DNA: TGTGCCAGCAGTTTACTACAAATGGTCGAGCAGTACTTC
size: NA
D: NA
V: TRBV2
J: TRBJ2-7

CDR3: CASSSKGAWGLTIQYF
DNA: TGTGCCAGCAGTTCCAAAGGGGCCTGGGGACTAACCATTCAGTACTTC
size: NA
D: TRBD2
V: TRBV6-5
J: TRBJ2-4

CDR3: CASSYQGLAWGSGANVLTF
DNA: TGCGCCAGCAGCTATCAGGGACTTGCCTGGGGGTCTGGGGCCAACGTCCTGACTTTC
size: NA
D: NA
V: TRBV5-1
J: TRBJ2-6

CDR3: CASSSFSSSYNEQFF
DNA: TGTGCCAGCAGCTCCTTCTCGAGCTCCTACAATGAGCAGTTCTTC
size: NA
D: NA
V: TRBV7-2
J: TRBJ2-1